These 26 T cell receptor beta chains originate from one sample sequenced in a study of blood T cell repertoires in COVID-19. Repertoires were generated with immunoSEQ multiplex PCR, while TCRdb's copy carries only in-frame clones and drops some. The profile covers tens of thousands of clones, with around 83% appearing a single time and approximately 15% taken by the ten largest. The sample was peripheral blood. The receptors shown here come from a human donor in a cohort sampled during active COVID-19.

CDR3 nucleotide sequence: TGTGCCAGCAAGGACATAACTGAAGCTTTCTTT. It yields the protein CASKDITEAFF. The genes are TRBV6-5 and TRBJ1-1, with a weak D call TRBD1 (5 bases). The CDR3 contains 11 residues. V gave up 7 bases and J gave up 5 bases, with 8 bases separating them. CDR1 is MNHEY and CDR2 is SVGAGI in the germline V gene.

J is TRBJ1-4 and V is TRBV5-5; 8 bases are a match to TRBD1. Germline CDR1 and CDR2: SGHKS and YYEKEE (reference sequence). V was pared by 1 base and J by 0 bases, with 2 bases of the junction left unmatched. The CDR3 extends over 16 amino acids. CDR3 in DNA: TGTGCCAGCAGCTTGAGGACAGGGTCAACTAATGAAAAACTGTTTTTT. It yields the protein CASSLRTGSTNEKLFF.

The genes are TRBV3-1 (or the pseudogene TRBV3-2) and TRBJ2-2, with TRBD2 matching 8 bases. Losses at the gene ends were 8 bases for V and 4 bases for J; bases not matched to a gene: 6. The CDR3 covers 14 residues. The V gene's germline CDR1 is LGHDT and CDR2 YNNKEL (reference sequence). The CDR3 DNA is TGTGCCAGCGAGCGGGGGCGGGTCACCGGGGAGCTGTTTTTT. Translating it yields CASERGRVTGELFF.

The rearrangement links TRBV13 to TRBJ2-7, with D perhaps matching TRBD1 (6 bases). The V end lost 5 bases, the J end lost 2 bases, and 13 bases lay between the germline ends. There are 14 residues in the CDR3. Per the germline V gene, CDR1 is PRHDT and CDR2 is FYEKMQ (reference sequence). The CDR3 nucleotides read TGTGCCAGCAGCCGACAGGCGACCACCTACGAGCAGTACTTC. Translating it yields CASSRQATTYEQYF.

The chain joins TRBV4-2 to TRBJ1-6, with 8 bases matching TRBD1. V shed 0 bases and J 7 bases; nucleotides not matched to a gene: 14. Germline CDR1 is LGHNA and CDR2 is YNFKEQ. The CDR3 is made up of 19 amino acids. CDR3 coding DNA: TGTGCCAGCAGCCAAGATACATTTTCCAGGACAGGGTACAATTCACCCCTCCACTTT. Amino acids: CASSQDTFSRTGYNSPLHF.

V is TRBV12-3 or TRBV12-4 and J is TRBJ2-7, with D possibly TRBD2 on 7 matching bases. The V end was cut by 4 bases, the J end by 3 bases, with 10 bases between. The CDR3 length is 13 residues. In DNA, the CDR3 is TGTGCCAGCAGTTACAGGGAGGGCTACGAGCAGTACTTC. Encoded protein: CASSYREGYEQYF.

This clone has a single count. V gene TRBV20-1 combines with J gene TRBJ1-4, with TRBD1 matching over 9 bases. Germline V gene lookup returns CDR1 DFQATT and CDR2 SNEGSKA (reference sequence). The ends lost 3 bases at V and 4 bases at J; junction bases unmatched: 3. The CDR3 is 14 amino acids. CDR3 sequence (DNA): TGCAGTGCTAGTCGGGGACAGGGTAATGAAAAACTGTTTTTT. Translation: CSASRGQGNEKLFF.

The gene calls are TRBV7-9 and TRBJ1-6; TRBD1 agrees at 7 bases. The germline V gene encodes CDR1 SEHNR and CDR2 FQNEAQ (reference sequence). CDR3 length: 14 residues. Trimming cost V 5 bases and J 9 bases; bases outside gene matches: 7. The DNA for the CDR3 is TGTGCCAGCAGCCCGACAGGGCGGCTTTCACCCCTCCACTTT. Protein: CASSPTGRLSPLHF.

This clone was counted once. The CDR3 DNA reads as TGCGCCAGCAGCTTGGTTGCGAATGCGAACACCGGGGAGCTGTTTTTT. Protein product: CASSLVANANTGELFF. V gene TRBV5-1 combines with J gene TRBJ2-2, with D unresolved. The CDR3 consists of 16 residues. With 0 bases removed from V and 0 bases from J, the gap between germline ends came to 9 bases. The germline gives CDR1 SGHRS, CDR2 YFSETQ.

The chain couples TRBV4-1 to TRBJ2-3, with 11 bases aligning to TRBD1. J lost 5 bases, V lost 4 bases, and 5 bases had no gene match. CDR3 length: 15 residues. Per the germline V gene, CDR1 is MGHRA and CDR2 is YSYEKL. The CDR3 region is CASSRDRGMIDTQYF. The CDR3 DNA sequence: TGCGCCAGCAGCCGGGACAGGGGGATGATAGATACGCAGTATTTT.

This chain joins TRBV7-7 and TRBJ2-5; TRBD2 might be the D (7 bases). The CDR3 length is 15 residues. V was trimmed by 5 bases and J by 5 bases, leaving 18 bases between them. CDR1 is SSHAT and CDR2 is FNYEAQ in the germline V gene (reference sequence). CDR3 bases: TGTGCCAGCAGCAGACGCGGGGGCCCTAGGGAGACCCAGTACTTC. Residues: CASSRRGGPRETQYF.

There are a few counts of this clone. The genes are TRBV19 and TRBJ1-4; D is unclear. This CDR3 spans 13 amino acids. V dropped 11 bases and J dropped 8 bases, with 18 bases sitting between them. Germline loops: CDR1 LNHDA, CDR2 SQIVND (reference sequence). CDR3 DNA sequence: TGTGCCGCCTCACGCCCGGGGAGGGAAAAACTGTTTTTT. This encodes CAASRPGREKLFF.

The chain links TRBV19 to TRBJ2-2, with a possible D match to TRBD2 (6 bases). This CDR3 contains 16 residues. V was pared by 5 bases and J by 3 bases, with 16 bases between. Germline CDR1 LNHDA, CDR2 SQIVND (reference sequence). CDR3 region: CASSSLVEGYTGELFF. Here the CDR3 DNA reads TGTGCCAGTAGTTCCCTGGTGGAGGGGTACACCGGGGAGCTGTTTTTT.

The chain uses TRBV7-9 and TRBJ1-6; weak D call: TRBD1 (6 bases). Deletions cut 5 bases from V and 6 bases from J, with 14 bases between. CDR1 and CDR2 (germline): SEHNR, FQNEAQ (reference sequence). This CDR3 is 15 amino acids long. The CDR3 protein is CASSPGVLGNSPLHF. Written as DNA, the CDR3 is TGTGCCAGCAGCCCAGGGGTTTTGGGTAATTCACCCCTCCACTTT. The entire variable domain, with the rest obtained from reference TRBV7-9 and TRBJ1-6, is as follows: DTGVSQNPRHKITKRGQNVTFRCDPISEHNRLYWYRQTLGQGPEFLTYFQNEAQLEKSRLLSDRFSAERPKGSFSTLEIQRTEQGDSAMYLCASSPGVLGNSPLHFGNGTRLTVT.

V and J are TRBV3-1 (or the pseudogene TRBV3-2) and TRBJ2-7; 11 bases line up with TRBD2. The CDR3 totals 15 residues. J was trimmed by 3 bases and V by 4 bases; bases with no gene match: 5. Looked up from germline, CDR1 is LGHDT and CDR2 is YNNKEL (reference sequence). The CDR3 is CASSRGTSGVYEQYF. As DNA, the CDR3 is TGTGCCAGCAGCCGTGGGACTAGCGGTGTCTACGAGCAGTACTTC.

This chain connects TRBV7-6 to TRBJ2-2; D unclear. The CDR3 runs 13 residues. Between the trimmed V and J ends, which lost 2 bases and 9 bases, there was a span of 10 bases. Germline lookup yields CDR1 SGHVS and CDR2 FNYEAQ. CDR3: CASSLSSARELFF. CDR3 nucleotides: TGTGCCAGCAGCTTAAGCAGCGCCCGGGAGCTGTTTTTT.

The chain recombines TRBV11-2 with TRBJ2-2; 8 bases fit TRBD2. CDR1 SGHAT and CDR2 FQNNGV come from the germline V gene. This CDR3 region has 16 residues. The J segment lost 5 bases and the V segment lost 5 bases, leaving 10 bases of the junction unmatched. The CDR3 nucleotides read TGTGCCAGCAGCCGTACGGGGGGGCAGGGAACCGGGGAGCTGTTTTTT. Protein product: CASSRTGGQGTGELFF.

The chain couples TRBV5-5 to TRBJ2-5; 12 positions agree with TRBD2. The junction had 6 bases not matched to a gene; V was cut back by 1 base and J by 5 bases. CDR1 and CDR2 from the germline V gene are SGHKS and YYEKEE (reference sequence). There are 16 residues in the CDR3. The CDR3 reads CASSLPSGGAGETQYF. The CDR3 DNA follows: TGTGCCAGCAGCTTGCCTAGCGGGGGGGCCGGGGAGACCCAGTACTTC.

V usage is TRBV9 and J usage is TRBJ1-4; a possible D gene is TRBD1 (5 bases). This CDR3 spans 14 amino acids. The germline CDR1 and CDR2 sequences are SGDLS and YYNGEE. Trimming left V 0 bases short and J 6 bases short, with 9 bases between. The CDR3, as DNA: TGTGCCAGCAGCGTAGCGGGGGATGATGAAAAACTGTTTTTT. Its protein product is CASSVAGDDEKLFF.

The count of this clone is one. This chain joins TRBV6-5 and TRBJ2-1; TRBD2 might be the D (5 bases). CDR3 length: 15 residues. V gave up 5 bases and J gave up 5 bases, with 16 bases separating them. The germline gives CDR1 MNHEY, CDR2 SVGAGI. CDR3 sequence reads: CASSLPGESNNEQFF. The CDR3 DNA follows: TGTGCCAGCAGTCTCCCCGGGGAATCGAACAATGAGCAGTTCTTC.

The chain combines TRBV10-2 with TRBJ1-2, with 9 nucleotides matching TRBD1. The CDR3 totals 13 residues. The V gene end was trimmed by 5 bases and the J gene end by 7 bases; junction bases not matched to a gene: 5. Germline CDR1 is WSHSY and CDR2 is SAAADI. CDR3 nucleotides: TGCGCCAGCAGTACCGGGACAGGGAGTGGCTACACCTTC. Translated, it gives CASSTGTGSGYTF.

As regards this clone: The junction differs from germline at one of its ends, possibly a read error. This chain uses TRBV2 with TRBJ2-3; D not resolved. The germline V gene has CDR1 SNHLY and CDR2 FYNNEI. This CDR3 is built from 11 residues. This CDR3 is CASRGLDKQYF. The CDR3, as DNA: TGTGCCAGCAGGGGCCTCGATAAGCAGTATTTT. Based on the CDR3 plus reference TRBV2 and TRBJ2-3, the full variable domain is EPEVTQTPSHQVTQMGQEVILRCVPISNHLYFYWYRQILGQKVEFLVSFYNNEISEKSEIFDDQFSVERPDGSNFTLKIRSTKLEDSAMYFCASRGLDKQYFGPGTRLTVL.

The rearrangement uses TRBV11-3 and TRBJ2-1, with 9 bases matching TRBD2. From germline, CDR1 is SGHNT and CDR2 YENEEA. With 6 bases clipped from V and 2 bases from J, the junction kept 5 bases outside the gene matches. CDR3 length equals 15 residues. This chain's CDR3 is CASSYLAGAYNEQFF. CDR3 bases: TGTGCCAGCAGTTACTTAGCGGGGGCCTACAATGAGCAGTTCTTC. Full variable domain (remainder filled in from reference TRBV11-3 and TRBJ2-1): EAGVVQSPRYKIIEKKQPVAFWCNPISGHNTLYWYLQNLGQGPELLIRYENEEAVDDSQLPKDRFSAERLKGVDSTLKIQPAELGDSAVYLCASSYLAGAYNEQFFGPGTRLTVL.

CDR3 protein: CASSPGTGGGATNEKLFF. CDR3 nucleotides: TGTGCCAGCAGCCCAGGGACAGGGGGTGGGGCGACTAATGAAAAACTGTTTTTT. V gene TRBV5-4 combines with J gene TRBJ1-4, with TRBD1 matching over 11 bases. V gave up 4 bases and J gave up 2 bases; unmatched junction bases: 10. Per the germline V gene, CDR1 is SGHNT and CDR2 is YYREEE (reference sequence). This CDR3 has 18 amino acids.

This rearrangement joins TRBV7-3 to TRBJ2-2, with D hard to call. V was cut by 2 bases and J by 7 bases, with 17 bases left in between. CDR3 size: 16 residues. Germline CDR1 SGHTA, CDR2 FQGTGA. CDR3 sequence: CASSLRGGDLHGELFF. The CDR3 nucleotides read TGTGCCAGCAGCTTACGAGGCGGAGACTTACACGGGGAGCTGTTTTTT.

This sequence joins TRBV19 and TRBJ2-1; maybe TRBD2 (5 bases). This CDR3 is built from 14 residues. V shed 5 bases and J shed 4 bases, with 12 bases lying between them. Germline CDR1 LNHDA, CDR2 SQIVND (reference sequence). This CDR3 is CASSARDGYNEQFF. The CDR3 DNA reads TGTGCCAGTAGTGCCCGGGATGGGTACAATGAGCAGTTCTTC. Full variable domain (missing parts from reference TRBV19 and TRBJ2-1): DGGITQSPKYLFRKEGQNVTLSCEQNLNHDAMYWYRQDPGQGLRLIYYSQIVNDFQKGDIAEGYSVSREKKESFPLTVTSAQKNPTAFYLCASSARDGYNEQFFGPGTRLTVL.